The present entry profiles one T cell receptor beta chain with its context. Its antigen remains unknown. This sample was included in a study of coeliac disease. Overall study: Coeliac patients had active, refractory type I, or gluten-free-diet-controlled disease.

Regarding the study as a whole: Unbiased detection of gliadin-specific T cells was judged not feasible with this approach. Control samples showed higher TRB and TRG clonality than intraepithelial and lamina propria samples in active celiac disease. Most TRB amino acid sequences occurred in only one sample.

Measured with immunoSEQ multiplex PCR; TCRdb has only the in-frame clones, and not every one. Here the sample spans over 4,000 clones, about 56% being singletons. The material sequenced was intraepithelial lymphocytes from the gut. The sequence was obtained from a man aged 65 to 79 with active celiac disease.

CDR3 loop: CASSTRVEQPQHF. The DNA for the CDR3 is TGTGCCAGTAGTACCAGGGTGGAGCAGCCCCAGCATTTT. This sequence joins TRBV19 and TRBJ1-5; maybe TRBD1 (5 bases). The CDR3 is 13 amino acids. Germline V gives CDR1 LNHDA, CDR2 SQIVND (reference sequence). The V and J ends lost 4 bases and 7 bases respectively, with 11 bases between them.